This T cell receptor beta chain was identified during a study of PD-1 blockade in classical Hodgkin lymphoma. Trimming left V 4 bases short and J 0 bases short, with 7 bases between. The CDR3 consists of 14 residues. Germline CDR1 is LNHDA and CDR2 is SQIVND (reference sequence). Each patient's relapse followed autologous stem cell transplantation, and brentuximab vedotin exposure varied. Isolation of CD4+ T cells from thawed PBMCs was performed by magnetic negative selection. The repertoire was sequenced with immunoSEQ multiplex PCR; TCRdb's copy has only in-frame clones and lacks some. The sample includes over 25,000 clones, 60% to 85% of them seen just once.

The rearrangement links TRBV19 to TRBJ1-3; no clear D. Sample: CD4+ T cells from blood, taken at baseline. The TCR originated in a human donor with classical Hodgkin lymphoma. CDR3 residues: CASSTVDSGNTIYF. The CDR3 DNA sequence: TGTGCCAGTAGTACAGTAGACTCTGGAAACACCATATATTTT.